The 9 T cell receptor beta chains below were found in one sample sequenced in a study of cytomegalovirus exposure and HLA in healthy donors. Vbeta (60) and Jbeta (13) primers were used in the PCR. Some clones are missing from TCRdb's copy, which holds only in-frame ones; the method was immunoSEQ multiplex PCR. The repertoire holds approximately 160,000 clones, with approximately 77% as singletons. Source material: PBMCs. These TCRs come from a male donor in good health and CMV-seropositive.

CDR3 DNA: TGTGCCAGCAGACCCTCAGGTACTAACACTGAAGCTTTCTTT. This codes for CASRPSGTNTEAFF. This chain uses TRBV7-2 with TRBJ1-1; D ambiguous. The germline gives CDR1 SGHTA, CDR2 FQGNSA. Trimming took off 6 bases at V and 2 bases at J, with 13 bases between the two ends. CDR3 size: 14 residues.

CDR3 in amino acids: CASSLGPYSGANVLTF. The CDR3 bases are TGTGCCAGCAGTTTGGGGCCATACTCTGGGGCCAACGTCCTGACTTTC. This chain links TRBV27 with TRBJ2-6; a weak D match, TRBD1 (5 bases). Germline V gene sequence: CDR1 MNHEY, CDR2 SMNVEV (reference sequence). Trimming stripped 3 bases from V and 0 bases from J, with 9 bases between. There are 16 residues in the CDR3.

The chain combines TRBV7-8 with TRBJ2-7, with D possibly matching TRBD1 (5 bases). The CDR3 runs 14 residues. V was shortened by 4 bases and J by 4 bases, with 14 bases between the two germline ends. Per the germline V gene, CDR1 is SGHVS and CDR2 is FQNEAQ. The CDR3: CASSYGAAMYEQYF. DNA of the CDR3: TGTGCCAGCAGCTATGGGGCGGCGATGTACGAGCAGTACTTC.

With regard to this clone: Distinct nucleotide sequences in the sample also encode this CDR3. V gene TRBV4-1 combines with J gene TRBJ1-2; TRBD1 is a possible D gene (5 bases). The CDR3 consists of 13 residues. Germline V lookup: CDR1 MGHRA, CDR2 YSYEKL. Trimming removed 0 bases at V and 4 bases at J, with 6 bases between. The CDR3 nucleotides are TGCGCCAGCAGCCAAGAGGGGGGCTATGGCTACACCTTC. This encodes CASSQEGGYGYTF.

CDR3 DNA: TGTGCCAGCAGCCAGGGGACAGGGATGGTCGAAAAACTGTTTTTT. It translates to CASSQGTGMVEKLFF. The chain uses TRBV14 and TRBJ1-4; 9 bases agree with TRBD1. The CDR3 has 15 residues. V was clipped by 3 bases and J by 8 bases; unmatched bases: 7. CDR1 SGHDN and CDR2 FVKESK come from the germline V gene.

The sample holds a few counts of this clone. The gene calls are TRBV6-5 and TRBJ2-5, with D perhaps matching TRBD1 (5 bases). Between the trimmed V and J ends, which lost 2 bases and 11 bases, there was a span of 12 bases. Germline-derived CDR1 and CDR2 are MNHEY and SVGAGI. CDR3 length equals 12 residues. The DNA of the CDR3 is TGTGCCAGCAGTTACAGGGGCGGTGAGCAGTACTTC. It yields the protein CASSYRGGEQYF.

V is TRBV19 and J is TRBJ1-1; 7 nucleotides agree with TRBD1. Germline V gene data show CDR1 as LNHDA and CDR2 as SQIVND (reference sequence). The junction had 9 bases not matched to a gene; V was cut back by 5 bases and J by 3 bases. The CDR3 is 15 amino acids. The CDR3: CASSYRTGRDTEAFF. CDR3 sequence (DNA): TGTGCCAGTAGTTACCGGACAGGAAGGGACACTGAAGCTTTCTTT.

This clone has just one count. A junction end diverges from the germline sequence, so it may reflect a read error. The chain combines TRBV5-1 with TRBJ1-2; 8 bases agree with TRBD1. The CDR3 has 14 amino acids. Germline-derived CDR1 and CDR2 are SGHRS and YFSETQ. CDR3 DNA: TGCGCCAGCAGCTTGGAACAAACCGGGACAGGAGGGAGCTTC. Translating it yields CASSLEQTGTGGSF.

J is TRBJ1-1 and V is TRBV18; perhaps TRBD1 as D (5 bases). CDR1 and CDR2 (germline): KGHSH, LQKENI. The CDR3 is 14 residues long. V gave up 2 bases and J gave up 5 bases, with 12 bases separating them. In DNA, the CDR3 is TGTGCCAGCTCACCAATTCTTTCAGGGACTGAAGCTTTCTTT. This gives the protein CASSPILSGTEAFF.